Included here is one TCR beta chain sequence, with context. Its antigen is unknown. This record comes from a study of PD-1 blockade in classical Hodgkin lymphoma. Patients all relapsed after autologous stem cell transplantation, and there was variation in brentuximab vedotin exposure. The study purified CD4+ T cells from thawed PBMCs using magnetic negative selection. General study results and limits: By C4D1 there was a significant rise in CD4+ TCR diversity but not in CD8+ TCR diversity.

Libraries were prepared by immunoSEQ multiplex PCR; TCRdb keeps only in-frame clonotypes and omits some of them. In the table there are 10,000 to 15,000 clones, 85% to 90% of which are singletons. The TCR comes from a human donor with classical Hodgkin lymphoma. This specimen was CD4+ T cells from blood, taken at baseline.

CDR3: CASSEWPGHAGELFF. The CDR3 region has the DNA TGTGCCAGCAGTGAATGGCCAGGGCACGCCGGGGAGCTGTTTTTT. The gene calls are TRBV6-1 and TRBJ2-2, with D possibly TRBD1 on 5 matching bases. Trimming removed 2 bases at V and 6 bases at J, with 13 bases between. Germline V CDR1 and CDR2: MNHNS, SASEGT. The CDR3 contains 15 residues.